This T cell receptor (beta chain) was recorded in a study of regulatory T cells in long-lasting Graves disease. This clonotype was observed at least ten times. Its antigen remains unidentified. The CDR3 length is 14 residues. Per the germline V gene, CDR1 is KGHSH and CDR2 is LQKENI. The ends were cut back, 1 base at V and 2 bases at J, with 7 bases in the middle. Time point specified: newly diagnosed GD, antithyroid drugs for less than 3 months. TCR sequences were obtained from RNA taken from PBMCs. It was an endocrinology department in Xi'an, China, that provided the patients. Peripheral blood, at roughly 10 milliliters, went into EDTA tubes. Findings and limits, study-wide: A greater number of public clonotypes (about 2,900) was shared by persistent patients than by new patients (approximately 880).

Through Arm-PCR of CDR3 regions and iRepertoire HTBI primers, TCR beta libraries were built. TCRdb called the multiplex PCR reads again in MiXCR, with one record for every CDR3 protein. The table includes a few hundred thousand distinct CDR3 sequences, roughly 14% detected once. The same data also went into a second study, on T cells in Graves' hyperthyroidism and ophthalmopathy.

This receptor was obtained from a man aged 25 to 40 with Graves disease. The V and J genes are TRBV18 and TRBJ2-3; D call uncertain. Material: peripheral blood mononuclear cells (PBMCs), obtained at new diagnosis, from a patient treated with antithyroid drugs. The CDR3 bases are TGTGCCAGCTCACCACTCCAGGTCACAGATACGCAGTATTTT. Protein: CASSPLQVTDTQYF.